The present entry profiles one T cell receptor (beta chain) with its context. One end of the junction does not line up with germline, which may come from a read error. This sample stems from a study of breast tumors, draining lymph nodes, adjacent tissues. A single record per CDR3 protein comes from TCRdb applying MiXCR to the multiplex PCR reads. The repertoire holds more than 250,000 distinct CDR3 sequences, with around 31% as singletons. The lymph nodes were axillary draining lymph nodes from breast cancer patients. Germline values: CDR1 SNHLY, CDR2 FYNNEI. The CDR3 covers 13 residues. What was sequenced was axillary lymph node tissue. The chain has TRBV2 and TRBJ2-3; D perhaps matches TRBD2 (5 bases). The clonotype originates from a female donor with breast cancer. Some clones in this sample may be carry-over from other donors' samples. The CDR3 DNA is TGTGCCAGCAGTGAAGCGCTTCGGGATGCGCAATATTTT. As protein: CASSEALRDAQYF.